This T cell receptor (beta chain) was observed in a study of blood T cells in healthy people across ages. Study-level findings and limits: More naive CD4+ cells and higher diversity were found in long-lived than in aged donors. In these data, TCR beta diversity tracked strongly with naive T cell percentage.

This CDR3 region has 13 residues. Germline V gene data show CDR1 as DFQATT and CDR2 as SNEGSKA (reference sequence). Comment on this clonotype: The antigen is unknown. The germline gene is not matched at one end of the junction; a read error may be the cause.

A sample-barcoded 5' primer and a J-beta primer mix were used in a second PCR of roughly 7 to 11 cycles. With 12 random nucleotides, a template-switch adaptor tagged each individual cDNA molecule. MiXCR was run by TCRdb on the 5' RACE reads, yielding one entry per CDR3 protein. The table lists about 1.4 million distinct CDR3 sequences, 59% of them singletons. The sequencing sample was made of blood. The chain employs TRBV20-1 and TRBJ2-4; perhaps TRBD1 as D (6 bases). The DNA end lines up better with TRBJ2-7; the J call may be wrong. The clonotype comes from a man aged 18 to 35 in good health. CDR3 nucleotides: TGCAGTGCCAATAGGGGGTTCTCCTGCGAGCAGTACTTC. It encodes CSANRGFSCEQYF.